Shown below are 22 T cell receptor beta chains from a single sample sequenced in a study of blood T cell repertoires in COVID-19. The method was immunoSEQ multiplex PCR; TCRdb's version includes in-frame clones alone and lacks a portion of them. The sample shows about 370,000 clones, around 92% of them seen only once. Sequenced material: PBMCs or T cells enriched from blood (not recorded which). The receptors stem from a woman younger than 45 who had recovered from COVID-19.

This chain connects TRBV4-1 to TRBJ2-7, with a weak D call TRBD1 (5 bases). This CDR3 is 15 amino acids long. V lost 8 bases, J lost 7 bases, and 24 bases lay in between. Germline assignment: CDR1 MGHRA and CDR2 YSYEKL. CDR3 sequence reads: CASPKVGHGIREQYF. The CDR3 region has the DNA TGCGCCAGCCCTAAAGTGGGGCACGGAATAAGGGAGCAGTACTTC.

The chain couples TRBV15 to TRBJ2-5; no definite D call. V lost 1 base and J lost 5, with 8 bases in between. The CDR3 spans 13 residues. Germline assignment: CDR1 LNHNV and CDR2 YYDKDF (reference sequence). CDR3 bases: TGTGCCACCAGCAGAGGCTTACGGGAGACCCAGTACTTC. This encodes CATSRGLRETQYF.

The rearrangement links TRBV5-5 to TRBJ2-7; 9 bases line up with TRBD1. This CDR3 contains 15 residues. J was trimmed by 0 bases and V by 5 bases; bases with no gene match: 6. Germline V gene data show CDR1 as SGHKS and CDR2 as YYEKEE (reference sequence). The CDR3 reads CASRQGQGHSYEQYF. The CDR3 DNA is TGTGCCAGCAGACAGGGACAGGGTCACTCCTACGAGCAGTACTTC.

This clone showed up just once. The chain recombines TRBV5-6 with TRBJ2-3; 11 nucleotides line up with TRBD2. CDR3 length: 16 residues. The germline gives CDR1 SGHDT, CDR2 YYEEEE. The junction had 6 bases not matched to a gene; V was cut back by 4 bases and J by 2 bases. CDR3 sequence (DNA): TGTGCCAGCAGCCCAGGACTAGCGGGCTCCACAGATACGCAGTATTTT. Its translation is CASSPGLAGSTDTQYF.

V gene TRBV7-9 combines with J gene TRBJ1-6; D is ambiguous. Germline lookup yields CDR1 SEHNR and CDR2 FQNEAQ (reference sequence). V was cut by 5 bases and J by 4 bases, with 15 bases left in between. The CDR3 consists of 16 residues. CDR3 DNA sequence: TGTGCCAGCAGCCAGATACGGGAACCATATAATTCACCCCTCCACTTT. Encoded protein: CASSQIREPYNSPLHF.

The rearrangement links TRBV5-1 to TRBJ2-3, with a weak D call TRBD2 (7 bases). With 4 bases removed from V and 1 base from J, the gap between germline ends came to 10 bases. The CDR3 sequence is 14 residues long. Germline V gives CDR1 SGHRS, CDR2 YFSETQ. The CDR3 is CASSPGGRTDTQYF. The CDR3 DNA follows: TGCGCCAGCAGCCCCGGGGGGCGCACAGATACGCAGTATTTT. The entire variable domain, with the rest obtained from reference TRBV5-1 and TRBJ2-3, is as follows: KAGVTQTPRYLIKTRGQQVTLSCSPISGHRSVSWYQQTPGQGLQFLFEYFSETQRNKGNFPGRFSGRQFSNSRSEMNVSTLELGDSALYLCASSPGGRTDTQYFGPGTRLTVL.

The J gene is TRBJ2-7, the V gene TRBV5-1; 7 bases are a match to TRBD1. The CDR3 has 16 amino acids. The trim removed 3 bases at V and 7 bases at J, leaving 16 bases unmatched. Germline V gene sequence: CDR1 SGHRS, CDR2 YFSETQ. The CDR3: CASSYHRGFDPEEQYF. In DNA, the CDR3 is TGCGCCAGCAGCTACCACAGGGGTTTCGATCCGGAGGAGCAGTACTTC.

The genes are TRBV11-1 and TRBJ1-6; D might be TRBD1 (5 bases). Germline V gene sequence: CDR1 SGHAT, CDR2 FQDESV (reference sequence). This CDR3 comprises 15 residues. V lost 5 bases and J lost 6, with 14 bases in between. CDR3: CASSTGEAPNSPLHF. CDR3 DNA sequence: TGTGCCAGCAGCACAGGAGAGGCCCCTAATTCACCCCTCCACTTT.

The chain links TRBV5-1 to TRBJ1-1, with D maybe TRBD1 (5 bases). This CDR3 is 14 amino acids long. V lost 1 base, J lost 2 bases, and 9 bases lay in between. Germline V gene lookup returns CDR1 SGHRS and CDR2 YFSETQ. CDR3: CASSLRQGNTEAFF. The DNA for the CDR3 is TGCGCCAGCAGCTTGCGTCAGGGTAACACTGAAGCTTTCTTT.

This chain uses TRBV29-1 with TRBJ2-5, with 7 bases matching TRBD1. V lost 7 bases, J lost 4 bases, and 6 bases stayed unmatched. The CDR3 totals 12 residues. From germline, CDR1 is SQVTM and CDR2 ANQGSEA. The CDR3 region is CSATGSTETQYF. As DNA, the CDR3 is TGCAGCGCGACAGGGTCAACAGAGACCCAGTACTTC.

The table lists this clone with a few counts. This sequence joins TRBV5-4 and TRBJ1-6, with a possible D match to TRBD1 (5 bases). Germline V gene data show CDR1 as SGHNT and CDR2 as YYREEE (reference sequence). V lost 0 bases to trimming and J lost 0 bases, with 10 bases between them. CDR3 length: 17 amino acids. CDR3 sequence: CASSLGPRGSYNSPLHF. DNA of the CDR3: TGTGCCAGCAGCTTGGGCCCTAGGGGCTCCTATAATTCACCCCTCCACTTT.

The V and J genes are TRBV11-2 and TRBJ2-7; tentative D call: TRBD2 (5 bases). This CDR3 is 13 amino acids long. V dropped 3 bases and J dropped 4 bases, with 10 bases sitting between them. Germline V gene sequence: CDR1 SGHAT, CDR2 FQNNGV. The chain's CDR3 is CASSLPRGYEQYF. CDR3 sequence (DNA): TGTGCCAGCAGCTTGCCCAGAGGGTACGAGCAGTACTTC.

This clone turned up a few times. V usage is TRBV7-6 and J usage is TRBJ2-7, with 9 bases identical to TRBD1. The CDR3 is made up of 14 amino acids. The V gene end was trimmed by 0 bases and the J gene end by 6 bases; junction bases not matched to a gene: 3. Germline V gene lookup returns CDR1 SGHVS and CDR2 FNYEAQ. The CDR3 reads CASSLAGTGREQYF. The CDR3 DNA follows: TGTGCCAGCAGCTTAGCGGGGACAGGGCGCGAGCAGTACTTC.

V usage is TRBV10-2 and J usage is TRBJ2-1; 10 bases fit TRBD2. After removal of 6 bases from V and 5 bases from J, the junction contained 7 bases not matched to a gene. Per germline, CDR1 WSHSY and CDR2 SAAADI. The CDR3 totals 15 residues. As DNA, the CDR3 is TGCGCCAGCAGATCCACTAGCGGGACCAACAATGAGCAGTTCTTC. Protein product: CASRSTSGTNNEQFF.

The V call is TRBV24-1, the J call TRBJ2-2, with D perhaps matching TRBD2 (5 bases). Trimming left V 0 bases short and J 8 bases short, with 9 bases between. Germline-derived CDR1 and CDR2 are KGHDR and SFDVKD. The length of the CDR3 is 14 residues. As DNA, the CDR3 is TGTGCCACCAGTGATTTGCGGGAAGCTGGGGAGCTGTTTTTT. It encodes CATSDLREAGELFF.

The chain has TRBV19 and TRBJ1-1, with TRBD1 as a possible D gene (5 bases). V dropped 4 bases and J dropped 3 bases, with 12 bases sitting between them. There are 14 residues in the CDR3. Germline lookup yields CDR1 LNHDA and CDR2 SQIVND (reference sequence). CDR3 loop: CASSTSRGDTEAFF. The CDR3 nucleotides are TGTGCCAGTAGTACCTCTAGGGGTGACACTGAAGCTTTCTTT.

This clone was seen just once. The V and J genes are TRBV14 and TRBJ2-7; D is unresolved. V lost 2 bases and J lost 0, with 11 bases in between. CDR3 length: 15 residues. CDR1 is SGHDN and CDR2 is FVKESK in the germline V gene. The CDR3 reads CASSQKTQISYEQYF. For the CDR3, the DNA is TGTGCCAGCAGCCAAAAAACACAGATCTCCTACGAGCAGTACTTC.

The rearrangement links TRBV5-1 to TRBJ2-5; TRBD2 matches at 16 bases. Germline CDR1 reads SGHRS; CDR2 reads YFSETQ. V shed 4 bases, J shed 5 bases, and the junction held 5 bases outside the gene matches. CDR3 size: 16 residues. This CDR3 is CASSPGLAGGRETQYF. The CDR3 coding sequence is TGCGCCAGCAGCCCGGGACTAGCGGGAGGGAGGGAGACCCAGTACTTC.

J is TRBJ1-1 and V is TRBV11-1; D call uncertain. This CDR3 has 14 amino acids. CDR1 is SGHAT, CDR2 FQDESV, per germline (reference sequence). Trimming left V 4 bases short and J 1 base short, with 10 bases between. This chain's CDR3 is CASSYRAANTEAFF. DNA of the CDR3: TGTGCCAGCAGCTACAGAGCCGCGAACACTGAAGCTTTCTTT.

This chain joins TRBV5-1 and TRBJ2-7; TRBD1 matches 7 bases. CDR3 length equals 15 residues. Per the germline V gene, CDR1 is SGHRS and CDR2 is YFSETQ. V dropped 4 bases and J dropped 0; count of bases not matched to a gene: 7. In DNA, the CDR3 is TGCGCCAGCAGCCCCATGGACAGGAGCTCCTACGAGCAGTACTTC. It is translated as CASSPMDRSSYEQYF.

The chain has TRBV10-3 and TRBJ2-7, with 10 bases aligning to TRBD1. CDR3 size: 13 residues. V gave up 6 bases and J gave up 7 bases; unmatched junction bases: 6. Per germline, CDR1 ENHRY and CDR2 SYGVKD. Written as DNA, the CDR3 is TGTGCCATCAGCGGGACAGGGGCCGGGGAGCAGTACTTC. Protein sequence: CAISGTGAGEQYF.

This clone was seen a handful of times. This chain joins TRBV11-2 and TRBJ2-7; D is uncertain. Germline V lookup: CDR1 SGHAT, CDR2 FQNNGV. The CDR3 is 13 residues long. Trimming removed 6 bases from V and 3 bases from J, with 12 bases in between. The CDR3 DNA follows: TGTGCCAGCAGTCCCGGTACTTTCTACGAGCAGTACTTC. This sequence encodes CASSPGTFYEQYF.